This TCR beta chain was retrieved from a study of T cell clonality in common variable immunodeficiency. Both groups were predominantly of Caucasian heritage. This clone showed up many times. Its antigen is not known. The read finishes 3 residues shy of the CDR3 end, and the germline J gene is used to complete it. The study's findings and limits: Reportedly, TCR beta sequences from common variable immunodeficiency showed fewer deletions and N-nucleotide insertions. Authors noted CVID clonality's cause needs subpopulation repertoire sequencing.

Sequencing was performed with immunoSEQ multiplex PCR; in TCRdb, only in-frame clones are kept and a portion is missing. This sample has roughly 2,500 clones, each found more than once. CDR3 length equals 18 residues. Looked up from germline, CDR1 is LNHNV and CDR2 is YYDKDF (reference sequence). V gave up 5 bases and J gave up 4 bases; unmatched junction bases: 17. The rearrangement uses TRBV15 and TRBJ1-2; 9 bases line up with TRBD1. Sequenced material: peripheral blood mononuclear cells. This clonotype was sampled from a human donor with common variable immunodeficiency. The CDR3 sequence: CATSSDYFRTGVFYGYTF. CDR3 DNA (partial): TGTGCCACCAGCTCGGATTATTTCCGGACAGGGGTTTTCTATGGC.